This T cell receptor beta chain was observed in a study of shared clonotypes between healthy human individuals. Notes on the study in general: Naive subsets generally had larger estimated richness than memory subsets.

The assay was immunoSEQ multiplex PCR, and TCRdb's table has in-frame clones only and misses some. The sample holds millions of clones; 85% to 95% are singletons and the top ten take 0.1% to 0.15%. Partitioning of CD4+ cells yielded a CD45RA+ naive subset and a CD45RA-negative memory subset. This clone was picked up one time. Its antigen is as yet unknown. Input material: naive CD4+ T cells sorted from blood. The subset is: CD45RA+ positively selected. The clonotype was recovered from a man in his late teens or twenties in good health.

DNA for the CDR3: TGTGCCAGCACCCAAGACAGTAATCAGCCCCAGCATTTT. Residues: CASTQDSNQPQHF. The V and J genes are TRBV2 and TRBJ1-5; possible D gene TRBD1, 5 bases. Germline CDR1 and CDR2: SNHLY and FYNNEI. V gave up 7 bases and J gave up 4 bases, with 11 bases separating them. This CDR3 is built from 13 residues.